Shown below are 25 T cell receptor beta chains from a single sample sequenced in a study of blood T cell repertoires in COVID-19. TCRdb's table, derived via immunoSEQ multiplex PCR, lists solely in-frame clones and lacks some. The sample lists 200,000 to 300,000 clones, under 90% seen once, with 3.6% in the top ten. Sequencing was carried out using PBMCs or T cells enriched from blood (not recorded which). Receptors originate from a middle-aged woman who had been exposed to COVID-19.

The chain has TRBV5-4 and TRBJ1-1; D is ambiguous. V was shortened by 2 bases and J by 3 bases, with 5 bases between the two germline ends. In germline, CDR1 is SGHNT, CDR2 YYREEE (reference sequence). The CDR3 sequence is 12 residues long. For the CDR3, the DNA is TGTGCCAGCAGCTTTCCCTACACTGAAGCTTTCTTT. Its translation is CASSFPYTEAFF.

This chain links TRBV18 with TRBJ1-2, with TRBD1 matching over 10 bases. The CDR3 contains 14 residues. Germline V gene data show CDR1 as KGHSH and CDR2 as LQKENI. The V segment lost 3 bases and the J segment 6 bases; nucleotides outside the gene matches: 4. This CDR3 reads CASSPGTGEDGYTF. The DNA for the CDR3 is TGTGCCAGCTCACCCGGGACAGGGGAGGATGGCTACACCTTC.

This clone was seen once. This chain connects TRBV12-5 to TRBJ1-4, with a tentative D call TRBD1 (6 bases). CDR1 and CDR2 from the germline V gene are LGHNT and FRNRAP. V was clipped by 3 bases and J by 0 bases, with 14 bases between them. There are 17 residues in the CDR3. CDR3 coding DNA: TGTGCTAGTGGTTTCCTCTTGGGGGCATCAACTAATGAAAAACTGTTTTTT. It encodes CASGFLLGASTNEKLFF.

The CDR3 sequence: CASSEGQVPTDTQYF. In DNA, the CDR3 is TGCGCCAGCAGTGAGGGACAGGTCCCCACAGATACGCAGTATTTT. The rearrangement links TRBV10-2 to TRBJ2-3, with 7 bases lining up with TRBD1. J gave up 2 bases and V 2 bases, and 4 bases lay outside the gene matches. The CDR3 sequence is 15 residues long. Germline values: CDR1 WSHSY, CDR2 SAAADI.

The rearrangement uses TRBV6-5 and TRBJ1-1; perhaps TRBD1 as D (6 bases). Germline V gives CDR1 MNHEY, CDR2 SVGAGI. V was trimmed by 5 bases and J by 8 bases, leaving 21 bases between them. The CDR3 is 15 amino acids. The CDR3 DNA reads TGTGCCAGCAGTAACGTCCCGGGGGGCTCGCCGGAAGCTTTCTTT. Protein product: CASSNVPGGSPEAFF.

The rearrangement joins TRBV29-1 to TRBJ1-1, with TRBD1 as a possible D gene (6 bases). The V and J ends lost 7 bases and 3 bases respectively, with 12 bases between them. This CDR3 comprises 12 residues. Germline V gene lookup returns CDR1 SQVTM and CDR2 ANQGSEA. The CDR3 sequence is CSGRTVDTEAFF. For the CDR3, the DNA is TGCAGCGGGCGGACAGTGGACACTGAAGCTTTCTTT. Filled out from reference TRBV29-1 and TRBJ1-1, the complete variable domain reads SAVISQKPSRDICQRGTSLTIQCQVDSQVTMMFWYRQQPGQSLTLIATANQGSEATYESGFVIDKFPISRPNLTFSTLTVSNMSPEDSSIYLCSGRTVDTEAFFGQGTRLTVV.

The J gene is TRBJ1-6, the V gene TRBV30; TRBD1 might be the D (5 bases). The germline V and J ends were trimmed by 3 bases and 6 bases, with 9 bases remaining between them. Germline V gene sequence: CDR1 GTSNPN, CDR2 SVGIG (reference sequence). This CDR3 has 13 residues. CDR3 residues: CAWSGGGNSPLHF. CDR3 nucleotides: TGTGCCTGGAGCGGGGGAGGTAATTCACCCCTCCACTTT.

This chain joins TRBV7-8 and TRBJ2-7; the match to TRBD1 covers 8 bases. Germline CDR1 is SGHVS and CDR2 is FQNEAQ. The ends lost 1 base at V and 2 bases at J; junction bases unmatched: 4. This CDR3 has 15 residues. The CDR3 DNA reads as TGTGCCAGCAGCTTAGGAGGGGGACAGGCCTACGAGCAGTACTTC. Encoded protein: CASSLGGGQAYEQYF.

The chain recombines TRBV2 with TRBJ2-7; 7 positions agree with TRBD1. This CDR3 is built from 15 residues. CDR1 and CDR2 from the germline V gene are SNHLY and FYNNEI. V was clipped by 5 bases and J by 2 bases; unmatched bases: 9. The CDR3 loop is CASSPGTAPAYEQYF. CDR3 bases: TGTGCCAGCAGTCCAGGGACAGCACCAGCCTACGAGCAGTACTTC.

The chain is built from TRBV6-5 and TRBJ1-1; no clear D. V shed 7 bases and J shed 4 bases, with 16 bases lying between them. This CDR3 region has 14 residues. The germline CDR1 and CDR2 sequences are MNHEY and SVGAGI. The CDR3 bases are TGTGCCAGCACGGGTCGGGGTCGGGGCACTGAAGCTTTCTTT. Translated, it gives CASTGRGRGTEAFF.

The genes are TRBV19 and TRBJ1-1; no firm D call. CDR1 and CDR2 from the germline V gene are LNHDA and SQIVND (reference sequence). The CDR3 is 14 residues long. Trimming left V 0 bases short and J 6 bases short, with 11 bases between. The DNA of the CDR3 is TGTGCCAGTAGTATAGATGTGGTCAGCGCTGAAGCTTTCTTT. This sequence encodes CASSIDVVSAEAFF. Combining the CDR3 with reference TRBV19 and TRBJ1-1 gives the whole variable domain DGGITQSPKYLFRKEGQNVTLSCEQNLNHDAMYWYRQDPGQGLRLIYYSQIVNDFQKGDIAEGYSVSREKKESFPLTVTSAQKNPTAFYLCASSIDVVSAEAFFGQGTRLTVV.

V is TRBV30 and J is TRBJ2-7; TRBD1 aligns across 8 bases. In germline, CDR1 is GTSNPN, CDR2 SVGIG (reference sequence). The trim removed 2 bases at V and 1 base at J, leaving 7 bases unmatched. The CDR3 totals 15 residues. For the CDR3, the DNA is TGTGCCTGGAGTCTATTTGGGACAGGTTCCTACGAGCAGTACTTC. This translates into CAWSLFGTGSYEQYF.

V gene TRBV19 combines with J gene TRBJ1-5; 8 bases align to TRBD1. The CDR3 length is 15 residues. The junction had 3 bases not matched to a gene; V was cut back by 2 bases and J by 3 bases. Germline values: CDR1 LNHDA, CDR2 SQIVND (reference sequence). In nucleotides, the CDR3 is TGTGCCAGTAGTATAAACAGGGGGTACAATCAGCCCCAGCATTTT. Translated, it gives CASSINRGYNQPQHF.

V usage is TRBV7-3 and J usage is TRBJ1-2; TRBD1 aligns across 7 bases. The junction had 1 base not matched to a gene; V was cut back by 3 bases and J by 3 bases. This CDR3 spans 13 amino acids. Germline V gives CDR1 SGHTA, CDR2 FQGTGA. This CDR3 is CASSFDRDYGYTF. The CDR3 coding sequence is TGTGCCAGCAGCTTCGACAGGGACTATGGCTACACCTTC.

J is TRBJ1-4 and V is TRBV2, with D hard to call. The germline CDR1 and CDR2 sequences are SNHLY and FYNNEI. V was trimmed by 6 bases and J by 6 bases, leaving 5 bases between them. The CDR3 contains 11 residues. The CDR3 region is CASRRDEKLFF. The CDR3 coding sequence is TGTGCCAGCAGGAGGGATGAAAAACTGTTTTTT. The full variable domain, with the rest looked up from reference TRBV2 and TRBJ1-4, is EPEVTQTPSHQVTQMGQEVILRCVPISNHLYFYWYRQILGQKVEFLVSFYNNEISEKSEIFDDQFSVERPDGSNFTLKIRSTKLEDSAMYFCASRRDEKLFFGSGTQLSVL.

This clone was picked up a small number of times. The J gene is TRBJ1-3, the V gene TRBV18, with 8 bases fitting TRBD1. This CDR3 has 15 residues. Germline V gene lookup returns CDR1 KGHSH and CDR2 LQKENI. Trimming removed 6 bases from V and 0 bases from J; junction bases left unmatched: 4. The CDR3 loop reads CASSGQGVSGNTIYF. The DNA for the CDR3 is TGTGCCAGCTCCGGACAGGGTGTCTCTGGAAACACCATATATTTT.

This rearrangement joins TRBV7-3 to TRBJ2-1, with D possibly matching TRBD1 (6 bases). In germline, CDR1 is SGHTA, CDR2 FQGTGA. The ends were cut back, 5 bases at V and 4 bases at J, with 15 bases in the middle. This CDR3 spans 15 amino acids. The CDR3 spells CASSPKTDRYNEQFF. The CDR3 bases are TGTGCCAGCAGCCCTAAAACTGACAGGTACAATGAGCAGTTCTTC.

The chain uses TRBV19 and TRBJ2-5, with 14 bases lining up with TRBD2. The length of the CDR3 is 16 residues. V lost 5 bases, J lost 5 bases, and 7 bases stayed unmatched. CDR1 and CDR2 (germline): LNHDA, SQIVND (reference sequence). The CDR3 sequence: CASSRTSGGFPETQYF. The CDR3 coding sequence is TGTGCCAGTAGTCGGACTAGCGGGGGGTTCCCGGAGACCCAGTACTTC.

The chain joins TRBV5-1 to TRBJ2-7, with D possibly being TRBD2 (5 bases). V was pared by 5 bases and J by 0 bases, with 15 bases between. The CDR3 totals 15 residues. Germline lookup yields CDR1 SGHRS and CDR2 YFSETQ. The CDR3 reads CASRLRGRDSYEQYF. The CDR3 DNA is TGCGCCAGCAGACTCCGGGGTAGGGACTCCTACGAGCAGTACTTC. The full variable domain, with the rest looked up from reference TRBV5-1 and TRBJ2-7, is KAGVTQTPRYLIKTRGQQVTLSCSPISGHRSVSWYQQTPGQGLQFLFEYFSETQRNKGNFPGRFSGRQFSNSRSEMNVSTLELGDSALYLCASRLRGRDSYEQYFGPGTRLTVT.

This clone was detected once. The rearrangement links TRBV4-1 to TRBJ1-3; maybe TRBD1 (6 bases). The CDR3 spans 15 residues. Between the trimmed V and J ends, which lost 4 bases and 2 bases, there was a span of 12 bases. Germline CDR1 and CDR2: MGHRA and YSYEKL. The CDR3 nucleotides are TGCGCCAGCAGCCCGCGGACAGAAGCTGGAAACACCATATATTTT. Protein product: CASSPRTEAGNTIYF.

For the CDR3, the DNA is TGTGCCAGCAGCACGACAGGGGGAACTGAAGCTTTCTTT. Translated, it gives CASSTTGGTEAFF. The chain couples TRBV11-2 to TRBJ1-1; 9 bases line up with TRBD1. Trimming took 5 bases from V and 5 from J; bases not matched to a gene: 3. CDR1 and CDR2 from the germline V gene are SGHAT and FQNNGV. This CDR3 comprises 13 residues.

V and J are TRBV9 and TRBJ1-5; 7 bases line up with TRBD1. The CDR3 covers 15 residues. CDR1 SGDLS and CDR2 YYNGEE come from the germline V gene. The V segment lost 4 bases and the J segment 0 bases; nucleotides outside the gene matches: 4. The CDR3 here is CASSSRDSSNQPQHF. The CDR3 DNA sequence: TGTGCCAGCAGCTCCCGGGACAGTAGCAATCAGCCCCAGCATTTT. The full variable domain, its missing parts supplied by reference TRBV9 and TRBJ1-5, is DSGVTQTPKHLITATGQRVTLRCSPRSGDLSVYWYQQSLDQGLQFLIQYYNGEERAKGNILERFSAQQFPDLHSELNLSSLELGDSALYFCASSSRDSSNQPQHFGDGTRLSIL.

The CDR3 reads CASSSRTGGFIEQYF. The CDR3 DNA follows: TGTGCCAGCAGTTCCAGGACAGGGGGCTTTATCGAGCAGTACTTC. This rearrangement joins TRBV6-5 to TRBJ2-7; 11 positions match TRBD1. Looked up from germline, CDR1 is MNHEY and CDR2 is SVGAGI. CDR3 size: 15 residues. The junction had 8 bases not matched to a gene; V was cut back by 4 bases and J by 6 bases.

This chain uses TRBV4-3 with TRBJ2-4, with a weak D call TRBD1 (6 bases). Trimming left V 0 bases short and J 4 bases short, with 10 bases between. Germline assignment: CDR1 LGHNA and CDR2 YSLEER. CDR3 size: 15 residues. Here the CDR3 DNA reads TGCGCCAGCAGCCAAGATCTAGGGGGAAAAAACATTCAGTACTTC. This sequence encodes CASSQDLGGKNIQYF.

The chain couples TRBV2 to TRBJ2-3; 9 bases match TRBD2. With 3 bases clipped from V and 4 bases from J, the junction kept 11 bases outside the gene matches. CDR1 is SNHLY and CDR2 is FYNNEI in the germline V gene. The CDR3 loop spans 17 amino acids. In DNA, the CDR3 is TGTGCCAGCAGTGAGTATGAGGAGCGGGGGGAATCAGATACGCAGTATTTT. It specifies CASSEYEERGESDTQYF.